Listed below are T cell receptor beta chains from one sample, sequenced in a study of human T cells and chemical hapten exposure. One entry per CDR3 protein results from TCRdb running MiXCR on the RACE reads. Of some 350,000 distinct CDR3 sequences listed, about 6% are singletons. The input for sequencing was whole blood, taken in connection with sensitization to the hapten diphenylcyclopropenone (DPC). These TCRs come from a woman younger than 30 with alopecia areata. Some clones in this sample may be carry-over from other donors' samples. The CDR3 runs from the conserved cysteine through the conserved F or W. D genes are given only for firm matches. Part of the rows lack a size; the others show once, few, many or a class for expanded clones.

clone_size j_call v_call d_call cdr3_aa cdr3_nt
few TRBJ1-5 TRBV2 . CASSELGDQPQHF TGTGCCAGCAGTGAGTTGGGGGACCAGCCCCAGCATTTT
few TRBJ2-5 TRBV4-1 . CASSQVQSPKETQYF TGCGCCAGCAGCCAAGTCCAGTCCCCAAAAGAGACCCAGTACTTC
. TRBJ2-3 TRBV28 . CAAAGFTDTQYF TGTGCCGCCGCCGGCTTCACAGATACGCAGTATTTT
many TRBJ2-3 TRBV29-1 . CSVRRTDTQYF TGCAGCGTCCGCCGCACAGATACGCAGTATTTT
few TRBJ2-4 TRBV12-3/TRBV12-4 TRBD2 CASSPQGLTLAKNIQYF TGTGCCAGCAGTCCCCAGGGACTAACCCTAGCCAAAAACATTCAGTACTTC
many TRBJ1-1 TRBV29-1 . CSAGTMNTEAFF TGCAGCGCAGGGACGATGAACACTGAAGCTTTCTTT
many TRBJ1-2 TRBV21-1 . CASSKGPGQDYGYTF TGTGCCAGCAGCAAAGGGCCAGGGCAGGACTATGGCTACACCTTC
. TRBJ2-2 TRBV6-5 . CASRAAPERGELFF TGTGCCAGCAGAGCGGCCCCCGAGAGGGGGGAGCTGTTTTTT
many TRBJ1-2 TRBV7-2 . CASRGRDGSTFGYTF TGTGCCAGCAGGGGACGGGACGGATCCACTTTCGGCTACACCTTC
many TRBJ2-5 TRBV5-8 . CASSPGQSQETQYF TGTGCCAGCAGCCCAGGACAGTCCCAAGAGACCCAGTACTTC
many TRBJ1-2 TRBV7-2 . CASSLRGVNGYTF TGTGCCAGCAGCTTACGGGGGGTAAATGGCTACACCTTC
few TRBJ2-7 TRBV6-6 TRBD1 CASSRGTGDSYEQYF TGTGCCAGCAGTCGCGGGACAGGGGACTCCTACGAGCAGTACTTC
many TRBJ2-3 TRBV14 . CASSQRAGRLDTQYF TGTGCCAGCAGCCAACGAGCAGGGAGGTTAGATACGCAGTATTTT
many TRBJ1-6 TRBV20-1 . CSARAGNNSPLHF TGCAGTGCTAGGGCCGGCAATAATTCACCCCTCCACTTT
many TRBJ2-5 TRBV2 TRBD2 CASKRGVQETQYF TGTGCCAGTAAGCGGGGGGTCCAAGAGACCCAGTACTTC
many TRBJ1-2 TRBV29-1 . CSVGRGRLVREYGYTF TGCAGCGTTGGGAGGGGAAGGCTGGTCAGGGAATATGGCTACACCTTC
. TRBJ2-7 TRBV4-3 . CASSQAYGGPYPYEQYF TGCGCCAGCAGCCAAGCATACGGGGGGCCTTATCCCTACGAGCAGTACTTC
few TRBJ2-3 TRBV7-9 TRBD2 CASSSSGVNTDTQYF TGTGCCAGCAGCTCTAGCGGGGTTAACACAGATACGCAGTATTTT
many TRBJ2-2 TRBV4-3 . CASSLEGGYTGELFF TGCGCCAGCAGCCTAGAGGGCGGCTACACCGGGGAGCTGTTTTTT
few TRBJ2-2 TRBV6-5 . CASSFSILGAGRNTGELFF TGTGCCAGCAGTTTCTCGATTTTGGGTGCAGGACGGAACACCGGGGAGCTGTTTTTT